Listed here are 21 T cell receptor beta chains from one sample, sequenced in a study of T cells after yellow fever vaccination. TCRdb re-analysed the 5' RACE reads in MiXCR, keeping a single row per CDR3 protein. The sample contains roughly 340,000 distinct CDR3 sequences, more than 8.5% of which appear only once. The specimen comprised PBMCs, sampled on the day of the first yellow fever vaccination. The receptors were sampled from a man aged 18 to 29 who received the YFV17D yellow fever vaccine.

This clonotype was detected only once. V and J are TRBV20-1 and TRBJ1-1; 8 nucleotides align to TRBD1. Trimming at V came to 5 bases and at J to 1 base, leaving 3 bases not matched to a gene. Germline V gene lookup returns CDR1 DFQATT and CDR2 SNEGSKA (reference sequence). The CDR3 extends over 13 amino acids. CDR3 coding DNA: TGCAGTGCTCCTGACAGGGGGAACACTGAAGCTTTCTTT. It encodes CSAPDRGNTEAFF.

This clonotype came up a few times. The genes are TRBV5-4 and TRBJ2-7; D may correspond to TRBD1 or TRBD2 (5 bases each). Germline CDR1 SGHNT, CDR2 YYREEE (reference sequence). The V and J ends lost 1 base and 5 bases respectively, with 10 bases between them. The CDR3 loop spans 13 amino acids. CDR3 protein: CASSLFLGDEQYV. CDR3 DNA: TGTGCCAGCAGCTTGTTCCTGGGGGACGAGCAGTACGTC.

The J gene is TRBJ2-1, the V gene TRBV5-1; 8 positions agree with TRBD1. CDR1 and CDR2 from the germline V gene are SGHRS and YFSETQ. The CDR3 covers 16 residues. J lost 3 bases, V lost 5 bases, and 10 bases had no gene match. The CDR3 nucleotides are TGCGCCAGCAGGTTGATGGCACAGGGGGACTACAATGAGCAGTTCTTC. The encoded protein is CASRLMAQGDYNEQFF.

The chain combines TRBV9 with TRBJ2-3, with D unresolved. The V end was cut by 6 bases, the J end by 4 bases, with 18 bases between. CDR1 is SGDLS and CDR2 is YYNGEE in the germline V gene. This CDR3 spans 15 amino acids. This chain's CDR3 is CASIPRTVAADTQYF. CDR3 DNA: TGTGCCAGCATTCCGAGAACCGTTGCGGCAGATACGCAGTATTTT.

This clonotype was observed at least ten times. CDR3 in DNA: TGCGCCAGCAGCCGAGGGGGGAGGGAGACCCAGTACTTC. It translates to CASSRGGRETQYF. The rearrangement joins TRBV4-1 to TRBJ2-5; perhaps D is TRBD1 or TRBD2 (6 bases each). Germline V gives CDR1 MGHRA, CDR2 YSYEKL. The V end lost 4 bases, the J end lost 5 bases, and 11 bases lay between the germline ends. The CDR3 has 13 residues.

This clonotype has more than one count but fewer than ten. The rearrangement joins TRBV4-3 to TRBJ2-1, with D possibly matching TRBD2 (6 bases). Germline values: CDR1 LGHNA, CDR2 YSLEER. This CDR3 region has 14 residues. Trimming left V 1 base short and J 14 bases short, with 18 bases between. The CDR3, as DNA: TGCGCCAGCAGCCAAGGGGGCTTGTGGGGGGAAAAGTTCTTC. Protein product: CASSQGGLWGEKFF.

The V and J genes are TRBV12-3 or TRBV12-4 and TRBJ2-3; the D gene is possibly TRBD2 (5 bases). This CDR3 comprises 15 residues. The V and J ends lost 6 bases and 6 bases respectively, with 19 bases between them. The CDR3 coding sequence is TGTGCCAGCAGGAGGATCCGGGCCTCGGGGGATACGCAGTATTTT. It encodes CASRRIRASGDTQYF.

This clonotype was counted only a few times. The germline gene is not matched at one end of the junction; a read error may be the cause. The V call is TRBV4-3, the J call TRBJ2-1, with TRBD2 identical over 8 bases. Germline values: CDR1 LGHNA, CDR2 YSLEER. CDR3 length: 17 residues. This CDR3 is CASSQRILAASNNEQFF. CDR3 in DNA: TGCGCCAGCAGCCAGAGGATACTAGCGGCCTCCAACAATGAGCAGTTCTTC.

This clonotype occurred many times. This chain uses TRBV5-1 with TRBJ2-2; D is possibly TRBD1 (6 bases). The CDR3 has 15 residues. Germline-derived CDR1 and CDR2 are SGHRS and YFSETQ. Trimming left V 2 bases short and J 7 bases short, with 15 bases between. The CDR3 region is CASSFDPGASGELFF. In DNA, the CDR3 is TGCGCCAGCAGCTTTGATCCAGGGGCGAGCGGGGAGCTGTTTTTT.

The chain has TRBV20-1 and TRBJ2-3, with D perhaps TRBD2 (6 bases). The CDR3 extends over 13 amino acids. Trimming left V 3 bases short and J 0 bases short, with 7 bases between. Germline V gives CDR1 DFQATT, CDR2 SNEGSKA (reference sequence). This CDR3 reads CSASGRSTDTQYF. The CDR3 DNA is TGCAGTGCTAGCGGGAGAAGCACAGATACGCAGTATTTT.

This chain joins TRBV29-1 and TRBJ2-7; D call uncertain. Trimming removed 3 bases from V and 0 bases from J, with 9 bases in between. This CDR3 is built from 13 residues. Germline V gene lookup returns CDR1 SQVTM and CDR2 ANQGSEA. The CDR3 here is CSVDFPPSYEQYF. CDR3 nucleotide sequence: TGCAGCGTTGATTTTCCCCCCTCCTACGAGCAGTACTTC.

This clonotype was counted at least ten times. This chain connects TRBV29-1 to TRBJ2-3; TRBD1 aligns across 8 bases. There are 15 residues in the CDR3. Germline assignment: CDR1 SQVTM and CDR2 ANQGSEA. The V and J ends lost 1 base and 3 bases, in that order; junction bases with no gene match: 6. The CDR3, as DNA: TGCAGCGTTGAAGCCTCCAGGACAGGGACAGATACGCAGTATTTT. It yields the protein CSVEASRTGTDTQYF.

This clonotype came up many times. The chain employs TRBV7-9 and TRBJ2-7; D gene unclear. The CDR3 has 12 amino acids. Germline V gene sequence: CDR1 SEHNR, CDR2 FQNEAQ (reference sequence). V was cut by 5 bases and J by 5 bases, with 10 bases left in between. CDR3 sequence reads: CASSPRPHEQYF. The CDR3 DNA is TGTGCCAGCAGCCCCCGTCCCCACGAGCAGTACTTC.

There are many counts of this clonotype. The chain employs TRBV7-9 and TRBJ2-7; D may be TRBD2 (6 bases). Germline CDR1 and CDR2: SEHNR and FQNEAQ (reference sequence). The CDR3 consists of 13 residues. Trimming pared 3 bases from V and 3 bases from J, leaving 9 bases between. As DNA, the CDR3 is TGTGCCAGCAGCTTGGAGGGAATCTACGAGCAGTACGTC. It translates to CASSLEGIYEQYV.

This chain links TRBV2 with TRBJ1-2; D gene ambiguous. There are 12 residues in the CDR3. V lost 4 bases and J 3 bases, leaving 6 bases between the germline ends. Germline CDR1 SNHLY, CDR2 FYNNEI. The CDR3 loop is CASSASDYGYTF. CDR3 bases: TGTGCCAGCAGTGCGTCGGACTATGGCTACACCTTC.

This clonotype occurred a few times. The genes are TRBV7-9 and TRBJ2-1; TRBD2 might be the D (5 bases). This CDR3 is 13 amino acids long. Trimming shortened V by 3 bases and J by 5 bases, and 8 bases separated the two germline ends. Germline V gives CDR1 SEHNR, CDR2 FQNEAQ (reference sequence). The CDR3 nucleotides read TGTGCCAGCAGCTTCCGGGGTCACAATGAGCAGTTCTTC. Its translation is CASSFRGHNEQFF.

This sequence joins TRBV19 and TRBJ1-1; D is ambiguous. CDR3 length: 13 residues. Germline V gene sequence: CDR1 LNHDA, CDR2 SQIVND (reference sequence). The germline V and J ends were trimmed by 8 bases and 3 bases, with 13 bases remaining between them. The CDR3 DNA is TGTGCCAGTGTGGATGTAACCTACACTGAAGCTTTCTTT. Translation: CASVDVTYTEAFF.

The chain recombines TRBV5-6 with TRBJ2-1; unclear D gene. This CDR3 region has 14 residues. Trimming took off 8 bases at V and 5 bases at J, with 17 bases between the two ends. Per the germline V gene, CDR1 is SGHDT and CDR2 is YYEEEE. CDR3 DNA sequence: TGTGCCAGGAGCCCCGAGGTACTGCACAATGAGCAGTTCTTC. As protein: CARSPEVLHNEQFF.

The chain has TRBV5-4 and TRBJ2-3, with 9 bases matching TRBD2. The junction had 2 bases not matched to a gene; V was cut back by 2 bases and J by 1 base. The V gene's germline CDR1 is SGHNT and CDR2 YYREEE (reference sequence). The CDR3 is made up of 15 amino acids. The CDR3 region is CASSFLAGRTDTQYF. For the CDR3, the DNA is TGTGCCAGCAGCTTTCTAGCGGGACGCACAGATACGCAGTATTTT.

This clonotype was detected a few times. This chain joins TRBV7-2 and TRBJ1-4, with TRBD1 as a possible D gene (5 bases). CDR3 length equals 15 residues. The germline V gene has CDR1 SGHTA and CDR2 FQGNSA. V gave up 1 base and J gave up 11 bases, with 17 bases separating them. CDR3 sequence: CASSLGQGSGRKLFF. The CDR3 DNA reads TGTGCCAGCAGCTTAGGGCAGGGCTCGGGACGGAAACTGTTTTTT.

This clonotype was observed a handful of times. The chain employs TRBV27 and TRBJ1-1; D perhaps matches TRBD1 (6 bases). Germline V gene sequence: CDR1 MNHEY, CDR2 SMNVEV (reference sequence). The CDR3 extends over 12 amino acids. With 6 bases removed from V and 4 bases from J, the gap between germline ends came to 9 bases. CDR3: CASRGGATEAFF. In DNA form, the CDR3 reads TGTGCCAGCAGGGGGGGGGCCACTGAAGCTTTCTTT.